These T cell receptor beta chains were read from a single sample in a study of CD8 T cells in Susac syndrome. Each CDR3 protein is one row after TCRdb ran MiXCR on the immunoSEQ multiplex PCR reads. This table has approximately 110,000 distinct CDR3 sequences, around 96% appearing once. Sequenced input: CD4+ T cells from PBMCs. These receptors were obtained from a human donor in good health. Each CDR3 is given with its conserved first and last residue. Each record gives: clone size, V gene, D gene, J gene, CDR3 protein, CDR3 DNA. The D gene is left open where the match is weak. Expanded clones get a size class; other rows say once, few or many, or leave the size out.

-	TRBV12-5	TRBD2	TRBJ2-5	CASGLGLAQETQYF	TGTGCTAGTGGTCTGGGACTAGCGCAAGAGACCCAGTACTTC
-	TRBV18	-	TRBJ2-7	CASSPQRTATYEQYF	TGTGCCAGCTCACCACAGAGGACAGCTACCTACGAGCAGTACTTC
-	TRBV5-1	-	TRBJ1-4	CASSLGWNEKLFF	TGCGCCAGCAGCTTGGGATGGAATGAAAAACTGTTTTTT
-	TRBV29-1	TRBD1	TRBJ2-5	CSVNRGPGETQYF	TGCAGCGTTAACAGGGGGCCTGGGGAGACCCAGTACTTC
-	TRBV5-1	-	TRBJ2-3	CASSRAPADTQYF	TGCGCCAGCAGCCGGGCCCCCGCAGATACGCAGTATTTT
-	TRBV6-5	TRBD2	TRBJ2-1	CASGRASYNEQFF	TGTGCCAGCGGGAGGGCCTCCTACAATGAGCAGTTCTTC
-	TRBV7-6	TRBD1	TRBJ1-1	CASSYNRGETEAFF	TGTGCCAGCAGCTACAACAGGGGCGAGACTGAAGCTTTCTTT
-	TRBV2	TRBD1	TRBJ1-5	CASRDWDRPNQPQHF	TGTGCCAGCAGGGACTGGGACAGACCGAATCAGCCCCAGCATTTT
-	TRBV24-1	-	TRBJ2-7	CATSAYPKGVSGHEQYF	TGTGCCACCAGTGCCTACCCAAAGGGCGTTTCTGGCCACGAGCAGTACTTC
-	TRBV9	-	TRBJ2-2	CASSTRDFRTGELFF	TGTGCCAGCAGCACCCGGGACTTCCGGACCGGGGAGCTGTTTTTT
-	TRBV6-1	TRBD1	TRBJ1-1	CASILGQGAEAFF	TGTGCCAGCATCCTTGGACAGGGGGCTGAAGCTTTCTTT
-	TRBV3-1	-	TRBJ2-7	CASSQSQGWEYF	TGTGCCAGCAGCCAATCTCAGGGTTGGGAGTACTTC
-	TRBV10-3	-	TRBJ2-2	CAARAALGELFF	TGTGCCGCACGGGCTGCACTGGGGGAGCTGTTTTTT
-	TRBV5-6	-	TRBJ2-1	CASSLVTELYNEQFF	TGTGCCAGCAGCTTGGTGACGGAGCTCTACAATGAGCAGTTCTTC
-	TRBV19	TRBD2	TRBJ2-1	CATLEDRRWTSGTGSYNEQFF	TGTGCCACACTGGAAGACAGACGGTGGACTAGCGGTACCGGCTCCTACAATGAGCAGTTCTTC
-	TRBV18	-	TRBJ2-2	CASSPANTGELFF	TGTGCCAGCTCACCAGCGAACACCGGGGAGCTGTTTTTT
-	TRBV7-2	TRBD2	TRBJ2-1	CASSLRGGTSGSLDEQFF	TGTGCCAGCAGCTTAAGAGGAGGGACTAGCGGGAGTCTCGATGAGCAGTTCTTC
-	TRBV10-3	-	TRBJ1-1	CATDPKGGSYTEAFF	TGTGCCACCGACCCAAAGGGAGGTTCTTACACTGAAGCTTTCTTT
-	TRBV24-1	TRBD1	TRBJ1-5	CATPGQLYSNQPQHF	TGTGCCACGCCGGGACAGTTATATAGCAATCAGCCCCAGCATTTT
-	TRBV29-1	-	TRBJ2-1	CSAEEVTYNEQFF	TGCAGCGCCGAAGAGGTAACCTACAATGAGCAGTTCTTC
-	TRBV19	-	TRBJ2-3	CASSSLEAPGDTQYF	TGTGCCAGTAGCTCCCTAGAGGCCCCGGGAGATACGCAGTATTTT
-	TRBV20-1	TRBD1	TRBJ2-5	CSAYAQGAQGETQYF	TGCAGTGCTTACGCTCAGGGGGCGCAGGGCGAGACCCAGTACTTC
-	TRBV3-1	-	TRBJ2-3	CASSQGQADTQYF	TGTGCCAGCAGCCAAGGACAAGCAGATACGCAGTATTTT
-	TRBV7-2	TRBD2	TRBJ2-7	CASSLSPGLAGGAYEQYF	TGTGCCAGCAGCTTATCTCCGGGACTAGCGGGAGGTGCCTACGAGCAGTACTTC
once	TRBV19	-	TRBJ1-4	CASKKGTPMGEKLFF	TGTGCCAGTAAAAAGGGCACCCCGATGGGGGAAAAACTGTTTTTT
once	TRBV5-4	-	TRBJ1-2	CASSLWSNGYTF	TGTGCCAGCAGCTTATGGAGTAATGGCTACACCTTC
-	TRBV29-1	-	TRBJ1-2	CSVGGAGYGYTF	TGCAGCGTTGGGGGGGCGGGCTATGGCTACACCTTC
-	TRBV29-1	TRBD1	TRBJ2-5	CSVLQGAETQYF	TGCAGCGTTTTACAGGGGGCCGAGACCCAGTACTTC
-	TRBV4-2	-	TRBJ2-2	CASSHEKGRGTGELFF	TGTGCCAGCAGCCACGAAAAGGGGAGAGGCACCGGGGAGCTGTTTTTT
-	TRBV20-1	TRBD2	TRBJ2-4	CSARLLTSVGNIQYF	TGCAGTGCTAGGTTGCTGACTAGCGTGGGAAACATTCAGTACTTC
-	TRBV7-9	-	TRBJ1-4	CASQVLRNEKLFF	TGTGCCAGCCAGGTGCTCCGTAATGAAAAACTGTTTTTT
once	TRBV20-1	-	TRBJ2-1	CSASDRAGTSYNEQFF	TGCAGTGCTAGCGATCGAGCGGGTACCTCCTACAATGAGCAGTTCTTC
once	TRBV27	-	TRBJ1-5	CASSFVFGGQPQHF	TGTGCCAGCAGTTTCGTGTTTGGGGGTCAGCCCCAGCATTTT
-	TRBV19	-	TRBJ2-1	CASNTRLNNEQFF	TGTGCCAGTAACACCCGACTCAACAATGAGCAGTTCTTC
-	TRBV5-1	-	TRBJ2-7	CASSSGQGLRNEQYF	TGCGCCAGCAGCTCCGGACAAGGGTTACGCAACGAGCAGTACTTC
-	TRBV7-2	TRBD1	TRBJ1-1	CASSLSRTGNTEAFF	TGTGCCAGCAGCTTGAGCAGGACAGGGAACACTGAAGCTTTCTTT
-	TRBV7-8	TRBD2	TRBJ2-1	CASQADGGRREQFF	TGTGCCAGCCAGGCCGATGGCGGGAGAAGAGAGCAGTTCTTC
-	TRBV25-1	-	TRBJ1-4	CASSAGDRVGEKLFF	TGTGCCAGCAGTGCGGGTGATAGGGTAGGAGAAAAACTGTTTTTT
-	TRBV14	-	TRBJ2-1	CASSRVPYNEQFF	TGTGCCAGCAGCAGGGTCCCTTACAATGAGCAGTTCTTC
-	TRBV29-1	TRBD1	TRBJ1-2	CSVRIRDRAYGYTF	TGCAGCGTGAGGATCCGGGACAGAGCCTATGGCTACACCTTC
-	TRBV15	-	TRBJ2-2	CATSRESRTGELFF	TGTGCCACCAGCAGAGAAAGTAGAACCGGGGAGCTGTTTTTT
once	TRBV6-6	-	TRBJ2-7	CASSFTTYEQYF	TGTGCCAGCAGTTTCACAACCTACGAGCAGTACTTC
-	TRBV6-6	-	TRBJ1-1	CASSSQIGAAEAFF	TGTGCCAGCAGTTCCCAGATTGGGGCCGCTGAAGCTTTCTTT
-	TRBV6-2/TRBV6-3	TRBD2	TRBJ2-1	CASSYRPRGLAGSQRDNEQFF	TGTGCCAGCAGTTACCGTCCCCGAGGACTAGCGGGATCCCAGAGGGACAATGAGCAGTTCTTC
-	TRBV5-8	TRBD1	TRBJ2-4	CASSWGQGDIQYF	TGTGCCAGCAGCTGGGGACAGGGGGACATTCAGTACTTC
-	TRBV5-1	-	TRBJ1-2	CASSRLFGYGYTF	TGCGCCAGCAGCCGTCTTTTTGGATATGGCTACACCTTC
once	TRBV12-3/TRBV12-4	TRBD1	TRBJ1-3	CASTSRAGGPGNTIYF	TGTGCCAGCACCTCAAGGGCAGGGGGCCCTGGAAACACCATATATTTT
-	TRBV20-1	-	TRBJ2-7	CSARDSGRGYEQYF	TGCAGTGCTAGAGATTCAGGGCGGGGCTACGAGCAGTACTTC
-	TRBV19	-	TRBJ2-5	CASSSPWGETQYF	TGTGCCAGTAGTAGCCCCTGGGGCGAGACCCAGTACTTC
-	TRBV3-1	-	TRBJ2-2	CASSQGGGGDTGELFF	TGTGCCAGCAGCCAAGGGGGCGGAGGCGACACCGGGGAGCTGTTTTTT
-	TRBV5-1	-	TRBJ2-7	CASSWLPGGIYEQYF	TGCGCCAGCAGCTGGCTTCCAGGGGGGATATACGAGCAGTACTTC
-	TRBV5-6	-	TRBJ1-3	CASSSRDGRNTIYF	TGTGCCAGCAGCTCCAGGGACGGAAGAAACACCATATATTTT
once	TRBV5-4	-	TRBJ2-7	CASSLRASNEQYF	TGTGCCAGCAGCTTGCGGGCTAGTAACGAGCAGTACTTC